These 6 T cell receptor beta chains came from one sample sequenced in a study of T-cell reconstitution after alpha-beta-depleted transplantation in children. The TCRbeta library was prepared with unique molecular identifiers. From the PCR reads, TCRdb called clonotypes with MiXCR, one entry per CDR3 protein. The sample carries 240,000 or so distinct CDR3 sequences, roughly 8.2% recorded once. Specimen: PBMCs, mostly from graft donor cells, collected 180 days after TCRalphabeta/CD19-depleted stem cell transplant. Receptors originate from a male patient younger than 18 who had a stem cell transplant for acute lymphoblastic leukemia, so the T cells may come from the graft donor.

This clonotype turned up a few times. This chain uses TRBV27 with TRBJ2-1, with D perhaps matching TRBD2 (7 bases). Trimming removed 2 bases at V and 4 bases at J, with 12 bases between. Germline assignment: CDR1 MNHEY and CDR2 SMNVEV (reference sequence). This CDR3 has 15 residues. DNA for the CDR3: TGTGCCAGCAGTTTAGCGGGGAGGGGGTACAATGAGCAGTTCTTC. Amino acid sequence: CASSLAGRGYNEQFF.

This chain links TRBV10-3 with TRBJ2-3; D perhaps matches TRBD2 (6 bases). The CDR3 has 16 residues. The germline gives CDR1 ENHRY, CDR2 SYGVKD. V gave up 7 bases and J gave up 0 bases, with 17 bases separating them. In DNA, the CDR3 is TGTGCCATCAAACCCTCGGGACTTCTGAGCACAGATACGCAGTATTTT. Protein: CAIKPSGLLSTDTQYF.

This clonotype was picked up many times. The V and J genes are TRBV9 and TRBJ2-1, with 7 bases fitting TRBD1. Looked up from germline, CDR1 is SGDLS and CDR2 is YYNGEE. V was pared by 2 bases and J by 8 bases, with 10 bases of the junction left unmatched. This CDR3 has 15 residues. CDR3 loop: CASSVRQGRSDEQFF. DNA for the CDR3: TGTGCCAGCAGCGTTCGACAGGGTCGGAGCGATGAGCAGTTCTTC.

This clonotype showed up many times. The rearrangement joins TRBV20-1 to TRBJ1-5, with a tentative D call TRBD1 (5 bases). The V and J ends lost 0 bases and 2 bases respectively, with 14 bases between them. Germline V gene data show CDR1 as DFQATT and CDR2 as SNEGSKA (reference sequence). This CDR3 contains 16 residues. CDR3 protein: CSARDSGESGNQPQHF. DNA of the CDR3: TGCAGTGCTAGAGATTCGGGGGAATCGGGCAATCAGCCCCAGCATTTT.

The sample holds many counts of this clonotype. The chain combines TRBV24-1 with TRBJ2-7, with 8 nucleotides matching TRBD1. This CDR3 spans 14 amino acids. V lost 4 bases to trimming and J lost 5 bases; unmatched junction nucleotides: 6. Germline V CDR1 and CDR2: KGHDR, SFDVKD. The CDR3 DNA reads TGTGCCACCAGTGACCCGGACAGGGTACACGAGCAGTACTTC. This codes for CATSDPDRVHEQYF.

This clonotype was detected ten times or more. The chain uses TRBV28 and TRBJ2-7; D gene ambiguous. CDR1 is MDHEN, CDR2 SYDVKM, per germline. V lost 3 bases and J 0 bases, leaving 12 bases between the germline ends. This CDR3 contains 15 residues. The CDR3, as DNA: TGTGCCAGCAGTTTGTTACTACGGATCTCCTACGAGCAGTACTTC. Translated: CASSLLLRISYEQYF.